Listed below are T cell receptor beta chains from one sample, sequenced in a study of blood T cell repertoires in COVID-19. The protocol was immunoSEQ multiplex PCR, while the TCRdb copy is restricted to in-frame clones and leaves out a portion. The sample has over 250,000 clones; around 90% are singletons. What was sequenced was peripheral blood. These receptors were collected from a man between 45 and 60 years old with acute or convalescent COVID-19. Each CDR3 is given with its conserved first and last residue. D genes are given only for firm matches. The size entry is marked missing in some rows and otherwise reads once, few, many or a size class.

size | J | D | V | DNA | CDR3
- | TRBJ1-1 | TRBD1 | TRBV6-5 | TGTGCCAGCAGTTACTCGGCAGGGGGCCTGAACACTGAAGCTTTCTTT | CASSYSAGGLNTEAFF
- | TRBJ1-2 | - | TRBV6-5 | TGTGCCAGCAGTCCCAGGGTTCACTATGGCTACACCTTC | CASSPRVHYGYTF
- | TRBJ2-5 | TRBD1 | TRBV5-5 | TGTGCCAGCGTTCCCGGGGCCATTGGACAGGGGGGAGAGACCCAGTACTTC | CASVPGAIGQGGETQYF
few | TRBJ1-1 | - | TRBV30 | TGTGCCTGGAGTCGGACAGATGAAGCTTTCTTT | CAWSRTDEAFF
- | TRBJ1-4 | - | TRBV6-5 | TGTGCCAGCAGTCCCGGACAGCTAGTGAATGAAAAACTGTTTTTT | CASSPGQLVNEKLFF
- | TRBJ2-3 | TRBD2 | TRBV29-1 | TGCAGCTTGATGATAGCGGGGGGGTATTCAGATACGCAGTATTTT | CSLMIAGGYSDTQYF
- | TRBJ2-3 | TRBD2 | TRBV4-1 | TGCGCCAGCAGCCGGGACTACCCTAGCACAGATACGCAGTATTTT | CASSRDYPSTDTQYF
few | TRBJ1-3 | - | TRBV19 | TGTGCCAGTAGTATTCTTTCGCTACAGCACTCTGGAAACACCATATATTTT | CASSILSLQHSGNTIYF
- | TRBJ2-7 | - | TRBV5-1 | TGCGCCAGCAGCCAACAGACAGGTTACGAGCAGTACTTC | CASSQQTGYEQYF
- | TRBJ1-2 | - | TRBV12-3/TRBV12-4 | TGTGCCAGCAGTCACAGGGTCCACGGCTACACCTTC | CASSHRVHGYTF
- | TRBJ1-5 | - | TRBV10-2 | TGCGCCAGCACCACCGGGAATCAGCCCCAGCATTTT | CASTTGNQPQHF
- | TRBJ2-7 | TRBD1 | TRBV6-5 | TGTGCCAGCACGGGACAGGGGGACCTCGAGCAGTACTTC | CASTGQGDLEQYF
- | TRBJ2-7 | TRBD2 | TRBV2 | TGTGCCAGCAGTTCTGGACTAGCGGGGGGACCCTACGAGCAGTACTTC | CASSSGLAGGPYEQYF
- | TRBJ1-1 | TRBD1 | TRBV27 | TGTGCCAGCAGCACCCACAGGGGCGACACTGAAGCTTTCTTT | CASSTHRGDTEAFF
- | TRBJ1-1 | - | TRBV3-1/TRBV3-2 | TGTGCCAGCAGCCCCTCCCCGGACACGTGGGTCAGGAACACTGAAGCTTTCTTT | CASSPSPDTWVRNTEAFF
- | TRBJ2-1 | - | TRBV10-1 | TGCGCCAGCAGCCAGGGGGGCGGGGCGGGCAATGAGCAGTTCTTC | CASSQGGGAGNEQFF
- | TRBJ2-2 | TRBD2 | TRBV5-4 | TGTGCCAGCAGCCCGGCCGGGACTAGCGGGGGGCAGGGCGGGGAGCTGTTTTTT | CASSPAGTSGGQGGELFF
- | TRBJ2-3 | TRBD2 | TRBV3-1/TRBV3-2 | TGTGCCAGCAGCCAACTAGCGGGGGGATTGGATACGCAGTATTTT | CASSQLAGGLDTQYF
- | TRBJ2-1 | - | TRBV27 | TGTGCCAGTAGTCCTGATTCGAGCTCCTACAATGAGCAGTTCTTC | CASSPDSSSYNEQFF
- | TRBJ2-7 | - | TRBV18 | TGTGCCAGCTCACCGGCCGGAGGCTCCGAGCAGTACTTC | CASSPAGGSEQYF
- | TRBJ2-3 | - | TRBV11-2 | TGTGCCAGCAGCTTAGATCGAGTAGCTTCGGATACGCAGTATTTT | CASSLDRVASDTQYF
- | TRBJ1-1 | TRBD1 | TRBV12-5 | TGTGCTAGTGGTTTAACAGGGGGTCACACTGAAGCTTTCTTT | CASGLTGGHTEAFF
few | TRBJ1-1 | - | TRBV19 | TGTGCCAGTAGTATGCGGCCTAACACTGAAGCTTTCTTT | CASSMRPNTEAFF
- | TRBJ1-2 | TRBD1 | TRBV12-3/TRBV12-4 | TGTGCCAGCAGCCCGACAGGGGGCTATGGCTACACCTTC | CASSPTGGYGYTF
- | TRBJ1-5 | - | TRBV19 | TGTGCCAGTAGTATAGTGAACGGTTATCAGCCCCAGCATTTT | CASSIVNGYQPQHF
few | TRBJ1-6 | TRBD1 | TRBV4-2 | TGTGCCAGCACCCGGGACAGGGGGGAGTCACCCCTCCACTTT | CASTRDRGESPLHF
once | TRBJ1-1 | TRBD1 | TRBV7-3 | TGTGCCAGCAGCCCCGGGACAGGGAACGAAGCTTTCTTT | CASSPGTGNEAFF
- | TRBJ2-2 | - | TRBV25-1 | TGTGCCAGCAGTGACAGCGTGACAGGGAACACCGGGGAGCTGTTTTTT | CASSDSVTGNTGELFF